The sequence of this T cell receptor (beta chain) was determined in a study of blood T cell repertoires in COVID-19. Across the whole study: The United States, Italy and Spain were the sources of the acute and convalescent COVID-19 samples. The cDNA or gDNA used as material had been derived from T cells, B-cell-depleted T cells, or PBMCs.

The germline CDR1 and CDR2 sequences are SGDLS and YYNGEE. V was trimmed by 4 bases and J by 2 bases, leaving 12 bases between them. The CDR3 contains 15 residues. Repertoires were generated with immunoSEQ multiplex PCR, while TCRdb's copy carries only in-frame clones and drops some. The top ten clones hold 0.82% of a sample with about 200,000 clones, around nine tenths of them seen once. Enrolment of Seattle patients took place during active infection, and they were followed longitudinally. This clone was detected only a few times. The TCR was taken from a man aged 60 to 69 with COVID-19, enrolled during active disease. This sequence joins TRBV9 and TRBJ2-2, with a possible D match to TRBD2 (6 bases). Specimen: peripheral blood. CDR3 amino acids: CASSLLGSNTGELFF. The CDR3, as DNA: TGTGCCAGCAGCCTCCTCGGGAGTAACACCGGGGAGCTGTTTTTT.